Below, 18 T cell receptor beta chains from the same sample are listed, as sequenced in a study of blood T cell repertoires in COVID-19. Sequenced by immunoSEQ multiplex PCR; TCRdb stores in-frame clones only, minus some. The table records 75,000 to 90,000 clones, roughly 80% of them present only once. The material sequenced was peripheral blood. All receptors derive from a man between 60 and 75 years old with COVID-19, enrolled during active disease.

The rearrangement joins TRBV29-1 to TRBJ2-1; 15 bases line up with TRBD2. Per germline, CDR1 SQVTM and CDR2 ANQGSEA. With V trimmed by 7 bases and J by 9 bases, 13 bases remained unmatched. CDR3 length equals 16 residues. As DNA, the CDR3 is TGCAGCGCCCGGACTAGCGGGGGGGCACGGAACGGTGAGCAGTTCTTC. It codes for CSARTSGGARNGEQFF.

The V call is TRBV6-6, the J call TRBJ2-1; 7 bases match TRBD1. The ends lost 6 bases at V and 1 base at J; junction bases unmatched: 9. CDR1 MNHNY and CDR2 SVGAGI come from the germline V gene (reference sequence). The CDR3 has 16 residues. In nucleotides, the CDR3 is TGTGCCAGCAGGGCGACAGGGAGTAGGTCCTACAATGAGCAGTTCTTC. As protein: CASRATGSRSYNEQFF.

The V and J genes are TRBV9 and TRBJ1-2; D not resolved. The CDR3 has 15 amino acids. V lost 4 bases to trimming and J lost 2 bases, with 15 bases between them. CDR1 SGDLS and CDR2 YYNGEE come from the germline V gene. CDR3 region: CASSPGGIANYGYTF. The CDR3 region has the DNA TGTGCCAGCAGCCCAGGAGGAATAGCAAACTATGGCTACACCTTC. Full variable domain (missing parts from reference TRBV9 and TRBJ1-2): DSGVTQTPKHLITATGQRVTLRCSPRSGDLSVYWYQQSLDQGLQFLIQYYNGEERAKGNILERFSAQQFPDLHSELNLSSLELGDSALYFCASSPGGIANYGYTFGSGTRLTVV.

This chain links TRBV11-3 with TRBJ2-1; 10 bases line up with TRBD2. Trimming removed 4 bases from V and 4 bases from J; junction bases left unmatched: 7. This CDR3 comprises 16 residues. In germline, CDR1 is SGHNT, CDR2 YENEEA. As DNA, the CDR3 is TGTGCCAGCAGCTCAGAAGCGGGAGGGCTATACAATGAGCAGTTCTTC. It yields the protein CASSSEAGGLYNEQFF.

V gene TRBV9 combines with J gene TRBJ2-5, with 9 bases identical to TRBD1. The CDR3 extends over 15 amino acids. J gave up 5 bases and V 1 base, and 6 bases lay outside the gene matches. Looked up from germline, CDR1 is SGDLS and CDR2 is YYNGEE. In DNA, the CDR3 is TGTGCCAGCAGCGTAAAACAGGGGGCTAGTGAGACCCAGTACTTC. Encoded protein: CASSVKQGASETQYF.

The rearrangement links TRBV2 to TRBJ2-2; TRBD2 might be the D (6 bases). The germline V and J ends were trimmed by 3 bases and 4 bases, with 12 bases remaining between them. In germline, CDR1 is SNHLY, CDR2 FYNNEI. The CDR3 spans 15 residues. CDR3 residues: CASSERGGSTGELFF. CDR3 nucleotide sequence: TGTGCCAGCAGTGAGCGGGGAGGTAGCACCGGGGAGCTGTTTTTT.

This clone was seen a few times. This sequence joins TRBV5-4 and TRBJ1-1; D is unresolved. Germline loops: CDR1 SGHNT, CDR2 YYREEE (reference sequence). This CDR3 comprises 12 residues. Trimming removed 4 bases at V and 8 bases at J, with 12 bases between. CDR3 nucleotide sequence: TGTGCCAGCAGCCGAGGAAGCCGGGAAGCTTTCTTT. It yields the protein CASSRGSREAFF.

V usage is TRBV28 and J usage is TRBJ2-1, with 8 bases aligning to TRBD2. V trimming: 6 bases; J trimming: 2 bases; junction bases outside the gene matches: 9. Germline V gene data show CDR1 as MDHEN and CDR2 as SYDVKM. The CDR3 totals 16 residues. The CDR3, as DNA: TGTGCCAGCAGCCGCATTACTAGCGGACCCTACAATGAGCAGTTCTTC. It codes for CASSRITSGPYNEQFF.

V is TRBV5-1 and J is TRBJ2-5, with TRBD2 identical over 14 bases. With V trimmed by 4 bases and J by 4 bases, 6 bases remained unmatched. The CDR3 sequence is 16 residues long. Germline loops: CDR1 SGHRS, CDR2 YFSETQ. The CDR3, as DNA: TGCGCCAGCAGCCTGGGACTAGCGGGAGTGGCAGAGACCCAGTACTTC. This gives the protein CASSLGLAGVAETQYF.

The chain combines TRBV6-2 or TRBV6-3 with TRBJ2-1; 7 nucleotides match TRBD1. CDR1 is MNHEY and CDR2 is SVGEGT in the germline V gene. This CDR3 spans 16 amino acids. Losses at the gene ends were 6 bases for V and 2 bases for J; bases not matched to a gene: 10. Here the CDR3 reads CASSPNTGVAYNEQFF. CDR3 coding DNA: TGTGCCAGCAGCCCAAATACAGGGGTGGCCTACAATGAGCAGTTCTTC.

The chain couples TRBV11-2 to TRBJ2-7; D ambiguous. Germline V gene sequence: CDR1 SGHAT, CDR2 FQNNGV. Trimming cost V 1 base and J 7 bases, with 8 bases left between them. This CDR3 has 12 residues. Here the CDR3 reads CASSLVRVEQYF. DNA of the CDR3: TGTGCCAGCAGCTTAGTCCGGGTTGAGCAGTACTTC.

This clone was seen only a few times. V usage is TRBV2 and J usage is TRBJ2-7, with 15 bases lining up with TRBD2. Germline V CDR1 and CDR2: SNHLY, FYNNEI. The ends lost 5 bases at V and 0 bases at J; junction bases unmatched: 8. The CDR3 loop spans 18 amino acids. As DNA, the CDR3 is TGTGCCAGCAGTTTTACCGGGACTAGCGGGGGGAGCTCCTACGAGCAGTACTTC. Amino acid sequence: CASSFTGTSGGSSYEQYF. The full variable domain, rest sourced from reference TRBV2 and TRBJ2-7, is EPEVTQTPSHQVTQMGQEVILRCVPISNHLYFYWYRQILGQKVEFLVSFYNNEISEKSEIFDDQFSVERPDGSNFTLKIRSTKLEDSAMYFCASSFTGTSGGSSYEQYFGPGTRLTVT.

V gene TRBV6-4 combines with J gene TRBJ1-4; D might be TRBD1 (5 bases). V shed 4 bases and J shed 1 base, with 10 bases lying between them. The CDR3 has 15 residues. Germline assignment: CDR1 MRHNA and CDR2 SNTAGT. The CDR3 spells CASSVRDLTNEKLFF. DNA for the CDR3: TGTGCCAGCAGTGTCAGGGACTTAACTAATGAAAAACTGTTTTTT.

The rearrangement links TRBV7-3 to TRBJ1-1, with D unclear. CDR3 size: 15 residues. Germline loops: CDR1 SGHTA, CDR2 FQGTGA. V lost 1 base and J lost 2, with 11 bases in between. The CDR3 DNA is TGTGCCAGCAGCTTAAAAAGAATAGAAAACACTGAAGCTTTCTTT. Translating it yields CASSLKRIENTEAFF.

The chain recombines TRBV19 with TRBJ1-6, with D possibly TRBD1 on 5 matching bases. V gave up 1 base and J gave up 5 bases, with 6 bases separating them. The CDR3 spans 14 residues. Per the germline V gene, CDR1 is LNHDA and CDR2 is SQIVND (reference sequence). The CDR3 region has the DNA TGTGCCAGTAGTATAGGACAGAATAATTCACCCCTCCACTTT. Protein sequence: CASSIGQNNSPLHF.

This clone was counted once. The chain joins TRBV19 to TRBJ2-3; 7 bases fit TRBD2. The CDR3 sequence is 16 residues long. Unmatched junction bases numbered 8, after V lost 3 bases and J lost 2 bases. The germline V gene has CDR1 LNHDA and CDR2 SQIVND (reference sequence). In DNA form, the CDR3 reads TGTGCCAGTAGTATGATGGGCGGGGGACCCACAGATACGCAGTATTTT. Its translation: CASSMMGGGPTDTQYF.

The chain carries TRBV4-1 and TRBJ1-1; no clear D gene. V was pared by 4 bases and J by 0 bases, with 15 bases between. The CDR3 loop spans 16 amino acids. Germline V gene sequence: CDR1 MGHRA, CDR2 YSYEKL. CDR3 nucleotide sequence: TGCGCCAGCAGCCTCAGGAACACTGCGATGAACACTGAAGCTTTCTTT. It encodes CASSLRNTAMNTEAFF.

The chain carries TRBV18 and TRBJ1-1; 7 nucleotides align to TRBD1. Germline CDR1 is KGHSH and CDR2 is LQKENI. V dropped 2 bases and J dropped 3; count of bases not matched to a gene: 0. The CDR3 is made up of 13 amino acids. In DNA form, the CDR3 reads TGTGCCAGCTCACCAGGACAGGACACTGAAGCTTTCTTT. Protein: CASSPGQDTEAFF.